This T cell receptor beta chain is from a study of blood T cell repertoires in COVID-19. Looked up from germline, CDR1 is SGHKS and CDR2 is YYEKEE (reference sequence). Trimming cost V 4 bases and J 4 bases; bases outside gene matches: 6. The CDR3 has 15 residues. TCRdb keeps only in-frame clones here, not all; method: immunoSEQ multiplex PCR. The table lists about 80,000 clones, more than 70% of them singletons, with 30% to 45% in the top ten. The sequencing sample was made of peripheral blood. This TCR was recovered from an elderly man with active or convalescent COVID-19. This chain uses TRBV5-5 with TRBJ1-3, with 9 nucleotides matching TRBD1. The CDR3 coding sequence is TGTGCCAGCAGCGGCGGGACAGGGTACGGAAACACCATATATTTT. Translation: CASSGGTGYGNTIYF.